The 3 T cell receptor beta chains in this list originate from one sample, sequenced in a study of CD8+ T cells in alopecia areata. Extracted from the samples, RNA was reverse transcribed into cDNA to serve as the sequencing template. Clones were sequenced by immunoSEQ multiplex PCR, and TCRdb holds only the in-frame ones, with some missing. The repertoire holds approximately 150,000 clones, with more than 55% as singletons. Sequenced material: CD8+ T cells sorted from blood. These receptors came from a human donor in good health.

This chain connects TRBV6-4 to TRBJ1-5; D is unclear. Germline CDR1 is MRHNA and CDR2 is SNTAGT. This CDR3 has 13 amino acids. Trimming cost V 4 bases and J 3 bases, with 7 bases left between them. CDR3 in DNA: TGTGCCAGCAGTGTAACGCACAATCAGCCCCAGCATTTT. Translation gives CASSVTHNQPQHF.

CDR3 coding DNA: TGTGCCAGCAGCCAACAGCCTTTGGACAAAAACATTCAGTACTTC. It yields the protein CASSQQPLDKNIQYF. The J gene is TRBJ2-4, the V gene TRBV5-6; D ambiguous. V was shortened by 4 bases and J by 3 bases, with 14 bases between the two germline ends. The CDR3 is 15 residues long. Germline values: CDR1 SGHDT, CDR2 YYEEEE.

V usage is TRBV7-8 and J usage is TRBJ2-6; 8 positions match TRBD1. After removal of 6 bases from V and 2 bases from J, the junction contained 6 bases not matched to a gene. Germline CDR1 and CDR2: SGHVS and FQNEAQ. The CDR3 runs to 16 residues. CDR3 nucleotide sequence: TGTGCCAGCAGTGGGAAACAGGGGGCTGGGGCCAACGTCCTGACTTTC. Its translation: CASSGKQGAGANVLTF.